Presented here are 25 T cell receptor beta chains from one specimen sequenced in a study of cytomegalovirus exposure and HLA in healthy donors. Researchers ran the PCR with 60 Vbeta and 13 Jbeta primers. Repertoires were generated with immunoSEQ multiplex PCR, while TCRdb's copy carries only in-frame clones and drops some. The profile covers 180,000 or so clones, with roughly 77% appearing a single time and less than 9.5% taken by the ten largest. Sample: PBMCs. Receptors originate from a woman between 40 and 55 years old in good health and CMV-seropositive.

The chain is built from TRBV18 and TRBJ2-3; no clear D. The V end was cut by 2 bases, the J end by 1 base, with 4 bases between. The CDR3 covers 13 residues. The germline CDR1 and CDR2 sequences are KGHSH and LQKENI. This CDR3 is CASSPSGTDTQYF. In nucleotides, the CDR3 is TGTGCCAGCTCACCATCAGGCACAGATACGCAGTATTTT.

This clone has just one count. The rearrangement uses TRBV7-3 and TRBJ1-2; D is unclear. The germline CDR1 and CDR2 sequences are SGHTA and FQGTGA. Trimming cost V 5 bases and J 2 bases, with 9 bases left between them. CDR3 length: 13 amino acids. CDR3 nucleotide sequence: TGTGCCAGCAGCCCCGACGGGAACTATGGCTACACCTTC. Amino acids: CASSPDGNYGYTF.

This clone appeared a few times. J is TRBJ2-1 and V is TRBV7-2; 10 bases match TRBD1. V shed 6 bases, J shed 5 bases, and the junction held 13 bases outside the gene matches. Per germline, CDR1 SGHTA and CDR2 FQGNSA. The CDR3 is 17 amino acids. The CDR3 reads CASSPSWGTGVNNEQFF. In DNA form, the CDR3 reads TGTGCCAGCAGTCCCAGTTGGGGGACAGGGGTAAACAATGAGCAGTTCTTC.

The V and J genes are TRBV7-9 and TRBJ2-1, with D possibly TRBD2 on 5 matching bases. V was clipped by 4 bases and J by 9 bases, with 10 bases between them. Germline CDR1 SEHNR, CDR2 FQNEAQ (reference sequence). The CDR3 consists of 12 residues. CDR3: CASSSTNGEQFF. The CDR3 bases are TGTGCCAGCAGCTCGACTAACGGTGAGCAGTTCTTC.

This clone was detected a few times. V usage is TRBV4-3 and J usage is TRBJ2-4; D gene ambiguous. Germline V gene lookup returns CDR1 LGHNA and CDR2 YSLEER. The CDR3 consists of 14 residues. Trimming took 3 bases from V and 0 from J, leaving 6 bases between them. The CDR3 region has the DNA TGCGCCAGCAGCCACGAACTAGCCAAAAACATTCAGTACTTC. Translated, it gives CASSHELAKNIQYF.

The chain combines TRBV19 with TRBJ2-7; TRBD1 matches 11 bases. CDR1 LNHDA and CDR2 SQIVND come from the germline V gene (reference sequence). The junction had 8 bases not matched to a gene; V was cut back by 3 bases and J by 4 bases. The length of the CDR3 is 16 residues. CDR3 DNA sequence: TGTGCCAGTAGTATCTCCGGGACAGGGGGAGCGTACGAGCAGTACTTC. As protein: CASSISGTGGAYEQYF.

This clone was found a few times. The rearrangement joins TRBV5-4 to TRBJ1-1; TRBD1 matches at 10 bases. The germline CDR1 and CDR2 sequences are SGHNT and YYREEE (reference sequence). V lost 5 bases, J lost 1 base, and 2 bases stayed unmatched. CDR3 length: 14 amino acids. CDR3 residues: CASSGTGANTEAFF. The CDR3 DNA reads TGTGCCAGCAGTGGGACAGGGGCGAACACTGAAGCTTTCTTT.

The chain is built from TRBV28 and TRBJ2-3; possible D gene TRBD2, 6 bases. Germline loops: CDR1 MDHEN, CDR2 SYDVKM. The germline V and J ends were trimmed by 5 bases and 0 bases, with 15 bases remaining between them. This CDR3 contains 16 residues. Here the CDR3 reads CASSPRRAISTDTQYF. The CDR3 DNA reads as TGTGCCAGCAGTCCAAGGAGGGCCATTAGCACAGATACGCAGTATTTT.

The chain joins TRBV6-5 to TRBJ1-2, with 7 bases matching TRBD1. The CDR3 consists of 13 residues. The V gene's germline CDR1 is MNHEY and CDR2 SVGAGI. With 5 bases clipped from V and 8 bases from J, the junction kept 8 bases outside the gene matches. The CDR3 sequence is CASSLQGSKGYTF. The CDR3 region has the DNA TGTGCCAGCAGTCTACAGGGGTCGAAAGGCTACACCTTC.

The chain employs TRBV7-2 and TRBJ1-1; TRBD1 agrees at 7 bases. The V gene's germline CDR1 is SGHTA and CDR2 FQGNSA. V was pared by 4 bases and J by 4 bases, with 6 bases of the junction left unmatched. The CDR3 extends over 14 amino acids. The CDR3 region has the DNA TGTGCCAGCAGCTATCAAGGGGGCACCACTGAAGCTTTCTTT. The encoded protein is CASSYQGGTTEAFF.

The chain carries TRBV20-1 and TRBJ2-3, with D possibly TRBD2 on 5 matching bases. Germline lookup yields CDR1 DFQATT and CDR2 SNEGSKA (reference sequence). V was pared by 4 bases and J by 6 bases, with 8 bases between. CDR3 size: 11 residues. CDR3 nucleotides: TGCAGTGCTAAAGCGGTGGATACGCAGTATTTT. Translating gives CSAKAVDTQYF.

J is TRBJ2-2 and V is TRBV7-9; tentatively, D is TRBD2 (6 bases). The CDR3 extends over 15 amino acids. The V and J ends lost 3 bases and 4 bases respectively, with 12 bases between them. Germline-derived CDR1 and CDR2 are SEHNR and FQNEAQ (reference sequence). In nucleotides, the CDR3 is TGTGCCAGCAGCTTTCGCGGGGCTCCCACCGGGGAGCTGTTTTTT. Translating it yields CASSFRGAPTGELFF.

The gene calls are TRBV7-3 and TRBJ2-1, with D tentatively TRBD2 (5 bases). CDR1 SGHTA and CDR2 FQGTGA come from the germline V gene. This CDR3 region has 15 residues. The V end lost 3 bases, the J end lost 5 bases, and 14 bases lay between the germline ends. The chain's CDR3 is CASSFVATNHNEQFF. CDR3 DNA sequence: TGTGCCAGCAGCTTCGTCGCGACTAATCACAATGAGCAGTTCTTC.

The V call is TRBV28, the J call TRBJ1-5; perhaps TRBD1 as D (5 bases). The germline CDR1 and CDR2 sequences are MDHEN and SYDVKM. The CDR3 is 13 amino acids. Trimming pared 6 bases from V and 3 bases from J, leaving 9 bases between. The CDR3: CASSLTDNQPQHF. The CDR3 DNA is TGTGCCAGCAGCCTGACAGACAATCAGCCCCAGCATTTT. The full variable domain, with the rest looked up from reference TRBV28 and TRBJ1-5, is DVKVTQSSRYLVKRTGEKVFLECVQDMDHENMFWYRQDPGLGLRLIYFSYDVKMKEKGDIPEGYSVSREKKERFSLILESASTNQTSMYLCASSLTDNQPQHFGDGTRLSIL.

The chain couples TRBV18 to TRBJ1-1; D uncertain. This CDR3 is 13 amino acids long. CDR1 and CDR2 from the germline V gene are KGHSH and LQKENI. V lost 5 bases, J lost 1 base, and 8 bases lay in between. CDR3 bases: TGTGCCAGCTCAGAGGGCAGGAACACTGAAGCTTTCTTT. Translating it yields CASSEGRNTEAFF.

The J gene is TRBJ1-5, the V gene TRBV28; D uncertain. Trimming cost V 8 bases and J 4 bases, with 15 bases left between them. Per the germline V gene, CDR1 is MDHEN and CDR2 is SYDVKM. This CDR3 comprises 14 residues. The CDR3 loop reads CASFPPGGNQPQHF. The CDR3 coding sequence is TGTGCCAGCTTCCCTCCCGGTGGTAATCAGCCCCAGCATTTT.

This chain joins TRBV7-2 and TRBJ1-1; tentatively, D is TRBD1 (5 bases). This CDR3 is built from 11 residues. Germline assignment: CDR1 SGHTA and CDR2 FQGNSA. V lost 2 bases and J 11 bases, leaving 9 bases between the germline ends. This CDR3 reads CASSLQGRAFF. As DNA, the CDR3 is TGTGCCAGCAGCTTACAGGGTCGGGCTTTCTTT.

The chain links TRBV30 to TRBJ2-7; 7 bases map to TRBD1. The CDR3 runs to 12 residues. Germline V gene sequence: CDR1 GTSNPN, CDR2 SVGIG (reference sequence). The V and J ends lost 2 bases and 3 bases, in that order; junction bases with no gene match: 1. This CDR3 is CAWSRDSYEQYF. CDR3 DNA: TGTGCCTGGAGTCGGGACAGCTACGAGCAGTACTTC.

V gene TRBV10-2 combines with J gene TRBJ2-1; 13 bases align to TRBD2. CDR1 WSHSY and CDR2 SAAADI come from the germline V gene. CDR3 size: 15 residues. Trimming removed 7 bases from V and 8 bases from J; junction bases left unmatched: 8. CDR3 sequence reads: CASIPLGTSGDEQFF. CDR3 DNA sequence: TGCGCCAGCATCCCTCTGGGGACTAGCGGGGATGAGCAGTTCTTC.

In this sample, this clone turned up once. V gene TRBV7-8 combines with J gene TRBJ2-1; tentative D call: TRBD2 (6 bases). Trimming pared 5 bases from V and 5 bases from J, leaving 13 bases between. The CDR3 runs 14 residues. Germline CDR1 reads SGHVS; CDR2 reads FQNEAQ. CDR3: CASSREEGNNEQFF. DNA of the CDR3: TGTGCCAGCAGCCGAGAGGAGGGGAACAATGAGCAGTTCTTC.

The chain recombines TRBV27 with TRBJ2-2; D is perhaps TRBD2 (6 bases). This CDR3 contains 14 residues. Germline-derived CDR1 and CDR2 are MNHEY and SMNVEV (reference sequence). Deletions cut 2 bases from V and 6 bases from J, with 10 bases between. Written as DNA, the CDR3 is TGTGCCAGCAGTTTACTGGGACTCCCCGGGGAGCTGTTTTTT. Protein: CASSLLGLPGELFF.

The chain joins TRBV7-9 to TRBJ1-4, with 7 bases lining up with TRBD1. CDR3 length: 14 residues. CDR1 and CDR2 from the germline V gene are SEHNR and FQNEAQ (reference sequence). The V and J ends lost 8 bases and 5 bases, in that order; junction bases with no gene match: 8. The DNA of the CDR3 is TGTGCCAGCTCCGTCGGGACAGAGAATGAAAAACTGTTTTTT. It translates to CASSVGTENEKLFF. Supplemented by reference TRBV7-9 and TRBJ1-4, the full variable domain reads DTGVSQNPRHKITKRGQNVTFRCDPISEHNRLYWYRQTLGQGPEFLTYFQNEAQLEKSRLLSDRFSAERPKGSFSTLEIQRTEQGDSAMYLCASSVGTENEKLFFGSGTQLSVL.

The sample holds a few counts of this clone. This chain connects TRBV2 to TRBJ2-1; TRBD1 agrees at 10 bases. This CDR3 has 14 amino acids. CDR1 and CDR2 from the germline V gene are SNHLY and FYNNEI. The J segment lost 5 bases and the V segment lost 10 bases, leaving 8 bases of the junction unmatched. The CDR3 DNA follows: TGTGCCACCCCGGGACAGGGGTCGAACAATGAGCAGTTCTTC. It is translated as CATPGQGSNNEQFF.

The V call is TRBV28, the J call TRBJ1-1; D unresolved. CDR1 is MDHEN, CDR2 SYDVKM, per germline. Trimming shortened V by 3 bases and J by 6 bases, and 11 bases separated the two germline ends. This CDR3 region has 13 residues. CDR3 in amino acids: CASSLAGRPEAFF. In nucleotides, the CDR3 is TGTGCCAGCAGTTTGGCGGGGAGGCCTGAAGCTTTCTTT. Combining the CDR3 with reference TRBV28 and TRBJ1-1 gives the whole variable domain DVKVTQSSRYLVKRTGEKVFLECVQDMDHENMFWYRQDPGLGLRLIYFSYDVKMKEKGDIPEGYSVSREKKERFSLILESASTNQTSMYLCASSLAGRPEAFFGQGTRLTVV.

This clone came up once. The genes are TRBV25-1 and TRBJ2-7, with 7 bases matching TRBD2. V shed 4 bases and J 3 bases; nucleotides not matched to a gene: 6. Germline V gene data show CDR1 as MGHDK and CDR2 as SYGVNS. The CDR3 spans 14 residues. DNA of the CDR3: TGTGCCAGCAGTGCCTCGACTAGCCTCTACGAGCAGTACTTC. Protein product: CASSASTSLYEQYF.